Shown below are 32 T cell receptor beta chains from a single sample sequenced in a study of shared clonotypes between healthy human individuals. Measured with immunoSEQ multiplex PCR; TCRdb has only the in-frame clones, and not every one. The sample includes over 2 million clones, 85% to 95% seen only once; the top ten take approximately 0.41%. Source material: naive CD4+ T cells from PBMCs. The subset: CD45RA+ positively selected. The receptors were gathered from a young man in good health. Some clones in this sample may be carry-over from other donors' samples.

The chain employs TRBV6-1 and TRBJ2-3; D may be TRBD1 or TRBD2 (5 bases each). The CDR3 has 15 amino acids. The germline gives CDR1 MNHNS, CDR2 SASEGT. Trimming took off 4 bases at V and 0 bases at J, with 11 bases between the two ends. The CDR3 DNA reads as TGTGCCAGCAGTGTCCGGGACGGGAGCACAGATACGCAGTATTTT. This translates into CASSVRDGSTDTQYF.

A word on this clone: Other DNA variants within this sample encode the same CDR3. This chain uses TRBV5-1 with TRBJ2-7, with D unclear. Germline assignment: CDR1 SGHRS and CDR2 YFSETQ. This CDR3 has 13 residues. V lost 1 base and J 4 bases, leaving 9 bases between the germline ends. CDR3 nucleotide sequence: TGCGCCAGCAGCTTGATTGGCAGTTACGAGCAGTACTTC. This codes for CASSLIGSYEQYF.

This clone occurred once. The CDR3 sequence: CSSRLGSYNEQFF. DNA for the CDR3: TGCAGCTCTCGACTTGGCTCCTACAATGAGCAGTTCTTC. The gene calls are TRBV29-1 and TRBJ2-1; no clear D. Trimming stripped 8 bases from V and 0 bases from J, with 11 bases between. Per germline, CDR1 SQVTM and CDR2 ANQGSEA. CDR3 length: 13 amino acids.

V and J are TRBV28 and TRBJ2-1; 8 nucleotides line up with TRBD1. Trimming at V came to 6 bases and at J to 9 bases, leaving 13 bases not matched to a gene. This CDR3 is built from 15 residues. CDR1 MDHEN and CDR2 SYDVKM come from the germline V gene. Here the CDR3 DNA reads TGTGCCAGCAGCCAGGGGGCTAGCTATGGTGTTGAGCAGTTCTTC. It encodes CASSQGASYGVEQFF.

The count of this clone is one. This CDR3 is also generated by other DNA sequences in the sample. The chain's CDR3 is CASSTGGTEAFF. CDR3 DNA: TGCGCCAGCAGTACAGGGGGAACTGAAGCTTTCTTT. The V and J genes are TRBV5-1 and TRBJ1-1, with 8 bases matching TRBD1. Looked up from germline, CDR1 is SGHRS and CDR2 is YFSETQ. This CDR3 has 12 residues. J was trimmed by 5 bases and V by 5 bases; bases with no gene match: 2.

This chain joins TRBV5-6 and TRBJ2-7; TRBD1 aligns across 7 bases. Losses at the gene ends were 2 bases for V and 5 bases for J; bases not matched to a gene: 7. CDR1 is SGHDT and CDR2 is YYEEEE in the germline V gene. The CDR3 runs to 14 residues. The CDR3 protein is CASSFDRESHEQYF. CDR3 in DNA: TGTGCCAGCAGCTTTGACAGGGAAAGCCACGAGCAGTACTTC. The variable domain in full, completed from reference TRBV5-6 and TRBJ2-7, reads DAGVTQSPTHLIKTRGQQVTLRCSPKSGHDTVSWYQQALGQGPQFIFQYYEEEERQRGNFPDRFSGHQFPNYSSELNVNALLLGDSALYLCASSFDRESHEQYFGPGTRLTVT.

The V and J genes are TRBV25-1 and TRBJ1-4; no clear D gene. Trimming pared 4 bases from V and 8 bases from J, leaving 17 bases between. The CDR3 is 15 amino acids. Per germline, CDR1 MGHDK and CDR2 SYGVNS. The CDR3 here is CASSGRKRADEKLFF. The CDR3 DNA reads TGTGCCAGCAGTGGACGAAAGCGGGCGGACGAAAAACTGTTTTTT.

The chain joins TRBV14 to TRBJ2-3; the D gene is possibly TRBD2 (5 bases). The germline V gene encodes CDR1 SGHDN and CDR2 FVKESK. This CDR3 is 16 amino acids long. Deletions cut 3 bases from V and 2 bases from J, with 15 bases between. This chain's CDR3 is CASSHEPGKYTDTQYF. The CDR3 DNA follows: TGTGCCAGCAGCCATGAGCCGGGAAAATACACAGATACGCAGTATTTT. Full variable domain (outside the CDR3, taken from reference TRBV14 and TRBJ2-3): EAGVTQFPSHSVIEKGQTVTLRCDPISGHDNLYWYRRVMGKEIKFLLHFVKESKQDESGMPNNRFLAERTGGTYSTLKVQPAELEDSGVYFCASSHEPGKYTDTQYFGPGTRLTVL.

As DNA, the CDR3 is TGTGCCAGCAGCTTAGGTGTCCAAGAGACCCAGTACTTC. Its protein product is CASSLGVQETQYF. The V call is TRBV7-2, the J call TRBJ2-5; D not certain. The CDR3 runs to 13 residues. From germline, CDR1 is SGHTA and CDR2 FQGNSA. Deletions cut 1 base from V and 1 base from J, with 4 bases between.

The V gene is TRBV27, the J gene TRBJ2-1, with TRBD2 matching 9 bases. The CDR3 covers 16 residues. CDR1 is MNHEY and CDR2 is SMNVEV in the germline V gene (reference sequence). V trimming: 8 bases; J trimming: 6 bases; junction bases outside the gene matches: 14. CDR3 sequence: CASRTDHSGSPNEQFF. CDR3 DNA: TGTGCCAGCCGCACCGACCATAGCGGGAGTCCCAATGAGCAGTTCTTC.

The chain combines TRBV7-9 with TRBJ2-7; D is undetermined. CDR1 and CDR2 from the germline V gene are SEHNR and FQNEAQ (reference sequence). Trimming shortened V by 5 bases and J by 0 bases, and 20 bases separated the two germline ends. CDR3 length: 17 residues. DNA for the CDR3: TGTGCCAGCAGCCCCCTTGGGGTAGGGCTACACTCCTACGAGCAGTACTTC. It yields the protein CASSPLGVGLHSYEQYF.

In its sample, this clone was seen once. The chain combines TRBV7-2 with TRBJ2-1, with TRBD2 identical over 10 bases. After removal of 5 bases from V and 7 bases from J, the junction contained 11 bases not matched to a gene. This CDR3 is built from 16 residues. From germline, CDR1 is SGHTA and CDR2 FQGNSA. The CDR3: CASSQDSSGSRNEQFF. The CDR3 DNA is TGTGCCAGCAGCCAAGACTCTAGCGGGAGTAGGAATGAGCAGTTCTTC.

V and J are TRBV5-4 and TRBJ2-3; possible D gene TRBD1, 5 bases. Germline lookup yields CDR1 SGHNT and CDR2 YYREEE (reference sequence). V gave up 3 bases and J gave up 3 bases, with 17 bases separating them. The CDR3 extends over 16 amino acids. CDR3 nucleotide sequence: TGTGCCAGCAGCTCCCAGGGTGGCGGCACGACAGATACGCAGTATTTT. This encodes CASSSQGGGTTDTQYF.

V gene TRBV28 combines with J gene TRBJ2-7; 10 positions match TRBD1. Trimming took 7 bases from V and 2 from J; bases not matched to a gene: 5. The CDR3 extends over 14 amino acids. CDR1 and CDR2 from the germline V gene are MDHEN and SYDVKM. CDR3 amino acids: CASILGTGAYEQYF. DNA for the CDR3: TGTGCCAGCATTCTTGGGACAGGGGCCTACGAGCAGTACTTC.

This chain uses TRBV11-2 with TRBJ2-7, with TRBD1 matching 7 bases. V shed 4 bases and J 2 bases; nucleotides not matched to a gene: 5. This CDR3 is 14 amino acids long. Germline V CDR1 and CDR2: SGHAT, FQNNGV. The CDR3 nucleotides are TGTGCCAGCAGCTGGACAGGTCTAACCTACGAGCAGTACTTC. This translates into CASSWTGLTYEQYF.

On this clone itself: Other DNA sequences in the same sample also yield this CDR3. This chain uses TRBV19 with TRBJ1-2; a weak D match, TRBD1 (6 bases). Germline V CDR1 and CDR2: LNHDA, SQIVND (reference sequence). Trimming took 9 bases from V and 0 from J, leaving 11 bases between them. The CDR3 covers 13 residues. The CDR3 loop is CASSQGTNYGYTF. The CDR3 nucleotides are TGTGCCAGCAGCCAGGGGACTAACTATGGCTACACCTTC.

V and J are TRBV28 and TRBJ2-1; 7 bases are a match to TRBD2. V was pared by 4 bases and J by 7 bases, with 19 bases of the junction left unmatched. Germline CDR1 and CDR2: MDHEN and SYDVKM. The CDR3 covers 18 residues. The CDR3 region is CASSSGDFLAAAENEQFF. As DNA, the CDR3 is TGTGCCAGCAGTTCCGGAGACTTCCTAGCGGCCGCGGAAAATGAGCAGTTCTTC.

The count of this clone is one. The J gene is TRBJ1-3, the V gene TRBV18; D is undetermined. Trimming shortened V by 1 base and J by 0 bases, and 10 bases separated the two germline ends. The germline gives CDR1 KGHSH, CDR2 LQKENI. There are 16 residues in the CDR3. The CDR3 nucleotides read TGTGCCAGCTCACCACGAACAGCAAGCTCTGGAAACACCATATATTTT. Its translation: CASSPRTASSGNTIYF.

This clone was picked up a small number of times. The chain links TRBV29-1 to TRBJ1-1; 7 nucleotides align to TRBD1. This CDR3 has 13 amino acids. The V segment lost 7 bases and the J segment 0 bases; nucleotides outside the gene matches: 5. Germline V lookup: CDR1 SQVTM, CDR2 ANQGSEA. The CDR3 region is CSAEQGMNTEAFF. The CDR3 bases are TGCAGCGCAGAACAGGGGATGAACACTGAAGCTTTCTTT. Supplemented by reference TRBV29-1 and TRBJ1-1, the full variable domain reads SAVISQKPSRDICQRGTSLTIQCQVDSQVTMMFWYRQQPGQSLTLIATANQGSEATYESGFVIDKFPISRPNLTFSTLTVSNMSPEDSSIYLCSAEQGMNTEAFFGQGTRLTVV.

The chain joins TRBV16 to TRBJ2-1; 13 bases are shared with TRBD2. Looked up from germline, CDR1 is KGHSY and CDR2 is FQNENV. Germline trimming cut 2 bases from V and 7 bases from J; bases unmatched to any gene: 2. The CDR3 has 15 amino acids. CDR3 residues: CASSQELAGGNEQFF. CDR3 DNA: TGTGCCAGCAGCCAAGAACTAGCGGGAGGGAATGAGCAGTTCTTC.

The V gene is TRBV7-3, the J gene TRBJ2-1, with D perhaps assigned TRBD1 or TRBD2 (5 bases each). Germline V gene data show CDR1 as SGHTA and CDR2 as FQGTGA. The CDR3 has 15 residues. The germline V and J ends were trimmed by 5 bases and 6 bases, with 17 bases remaining between them. The CDR3: CASSPSRDGTNEQFF. CDR3 DNA: TGTGCCAGCAGCCCTTCTAGGGACGGGACCAATGAGCAGTTCTTC.

The V gene is TRBV30, the J gene TRBJ1-2; a possible D gene is TRBD1 (6 bases). The length of the CDR3 is 16 residues. Trimming took 0 bases from V and 4 from J, leaving 18 bases between them. Germline V CDR1 and CDR2: GTSNPN, SVGIG (reference sequence). The CDR3 protein is CAWSVLHNRETYGYTF. In nucleotides, the CDR3 is TGTGCCTGGAGTGTACTCCACAACAGGGAAACCTATGGCTACACCTTC.

Remarks on this clone: Other DNA sequences in this sample translate to the same CDR3. This chain joins TRBV7-2 and TRBJ1-2, with TRBD1 matching 10 bases. V dropped 0 bases and J dropped 5; count of bases not matched to a gene: 0. The CDR3 is 14 residues long. CDR1 is SGHTA, CDR2 FQGNSA, per germline. CDR3 sequence (DNA): TGTGCCAGCAGCTTAGCGGGACAGGGGTATGGCTACACCTTC. Encoded protein: CASSLAGQGYGYTF.

V and J are TRBV7-2 and TRBJ2-1; maybe TRBD2 (5 bases). V was trimmed by 2 bases and J by 0 bases, leaving 11 bases between them. In germline, CDR1 is SGHTA, CDR2 FQGNSA. The CDR3 is 16 amino acids. The CDR3: CASSLPTGSSYNEQFF. In DNA, the CDR3 is TGTGCCAGCAGCTTACCGACGGGGAGCTCCTACAATGAGCAGTTCTTC. Combining the CDR3 with reference TRBV7-2 and TRBJ2-1 gives the whole variable domain GAGVSQSPSNKVTEKGKDVELRCDPISGHTALYWYRQSLGQGLEFLIYFQGNSAPDKSGLPSDRFSAERTGGSVSTLTIQRTQQEDSAVYLCASSLPTGSSYNEQFFGPGTRLTVL.

This chain uses TRBV6-5 with TRBJ1-1; D ambiguous. In germline, CDR1 is MNHEY, CDR2 SVGAGI. The CDR3 runs 13 residues. The V end lost 5 bases, the J end lost 5 bases, and 12 bases lay between the germline ends. The CDR3 here is CASSEHRWTEAFF. In DNA, the CDR3 is TGTGCCAGCAGTGAGCATCGGTGGACTGAAGCTTTCTTT.

V and J are TRBV4-2 and TRBJ2-7; D gene unclear. With 1 base removed from V and 4 bases from J, the gap between germline ends came to 8 bases. Germline CDR1 is LGHNA and CDR2 is YNFKEQ. The CDR3 loop spans 13 amino acids. The CDR3 sequence: CASSQGTEYEQYF. The CDR3 DNA reads as TGTGCCAGCAGCCAAGGAACTGAGTACGAGCAGTACTTC.

This chain joins TRBV9 and TRBJ2-2; perhaps TRBD2 as D (5 bases). Per germline, CDR1 SGDLS and CDR2 YYNGEE. The CDR3 has 14 amino acids. The V end lost 0 bases, the J end lost 6 bases, and 9 bases lay between the germline ends. The CDR3 here is CASSVDGRAGELFF. In DNA, the CDR3 is TGTGCCAGCAGCGTAGACGGGCGGGCCGGGGAGCTGTTTTTT.

This sequence joins TRBV11-2 and TRBJ1-1, with D possibly matching TRBD1 (5 bases). V lost 0 bases and J 3 bases, leaving 23 bases between the germline ends. The CDR3 covers 19 residues. CDR1 is SGHAT and CDR2 is FQNNGV in the germline V gene. CDR3 nucleotide sequence: TGTGCCAGCAGCTTAGATGATTTGGTGGGACCCAGCGTGCACACTGAAGCTTTCTTT. This sequence encodes CASSLDDLVGPSVHTEAFF. Variable domain in full (rest from reference TRBV11-2 and TRBJ1-1): EAGVAQSPRYKIIEKRQSVAFWCNPISGHATLYWYQQILGQGPKLLIQFQNNGVVDDSQLPKDRFSAERLKGVDSTLKIQPAKLEDSAVYLCASSLDDLVGPSVHTEAFFGQGTRLTVV.

This clone was picked up a small number of times. This chain uses TRBV27 with TRBJ1-1; D might be TRBD1 (5 bases). Germline V gives CDR1 MNHEY, CDR2 SMNVEV (reference sequence). The CDR3 has 13 residues. Trimming stripped 3 bases from V and 5 bases from J, with 10 bases between. CDR3 residues: CASSFLGETEAFF. The CDR3 DNA is TGTGCCAGCAGTTTTTTGGGGGAAACTGAAGCTTTCTTT.

This chain links TRBV30 with TRBJ1-5, with 9 nucleotides matching TRBD1. The junction had 4 bases not matched to a gene; V was cut back by 0 bases and J by 7 bases. Germline V gene lookup returns CDR1 GTSNPN and CDR2 SVGIG (reference sequence). The CDR3 runs to 14 residues. The CDR3 protein is CAWSVQGARQPQHF. Written as DNA, the CDR3 is TGTGCCTGGAGTGTACAGGGGGCGCGACAGCCCCAGCATTTT. Filled out from reference TRBV30 and TRBJ1-5, the complete variable domain reads SQTIHQWPATLVQPVGSPLSLECTVEGTSNPNLYWYRQAAGRGLQLLFYSVGIGQISSEVPQNLSASRPQDRQFILSSKKLLLSDSGFYLCAWSVQGARQPQHFGDGTRLSIL.

This clone turned up a few times. This rearrangement joins TRBV19 to TRBJ1-1; no clear D gene. Germline assignment: CDR1 LNHDA and CDR2 SQIVND (reference sequence). Trimming took off 5 bases at V and 1 base at J, with 14 bases between the two ends. The CDR3 length is 15 residues. CDR3 residues: CASSLRLWANTEAFF. Written as DNA, the CDR3 is TGTGCCAGTAGTCTCCGCCTGTGGGCGAACACTGAAGCTTTCTTT.

Comment on this clone: Other DNA sequences in the sample encode the same CDR3. The chain recombines TRBV7-6 with TRBJ2-1, with 8 bases fitting TRBD2. Germline CDR1 reads SGHVS; CDR2 reads FNYEAQ. The CDR3 spans 15 residues. V was clipped by 2 bases and J by 1 base; unmatched bases: 1. The CDR3 loop is CASSLTGGSYNEQFF. In nucleotides, the CDR3 is TGTGCCAGCAGCTTAACGGGAGGGTCCTACAATGAGCAGTTCTTC.